These T cell receptor beta chains were read from a single sample in a study of blood T cell repertoires in COVID-19. Produced via immunoSEQ multiplex PCR; TCRdb's table is partial and in-frame only. The sample includes almost 350,000 clones, about 88% of them seen just once. The sample consisted of PBMCs or T cells enriched from blood (not recorded which). The receptors derive from a woman younger than 45 who had been exposed to COVID-19. The CDR3 runs from the conserved cysteine through the conserved F or W. A D gene is named only where the DNA matches it firmly. Expanded clones get a size class; other rows say once, few or many, or leave the size out.

once,TRBV24-1,TRBD1,TRBJ2-7,TGTGCCACCAGTGATTCCTCCCGGACAGGGGGGGGCGAGCAGTACTTC,CATSDSSRTGGGEQYF
NA,TRBV5-6,NA,TRBJ2-2,TGTGCCAGCCAAAGGGGGTCGACAGTCCTCACCGGGGAGCTGTTTTTT,CASQRGSTVLTGELFF
NA,TRBV11-2,TRBD2,TRBJ2-1,TGTGCCAGCAGCCGGACTAGTTGGACCTACAATGAGCAGTTCTTC,CASSRTSWTYNEQFF
few,TRBV27,TRBD2,TRBJ2-1,TGTGCCAGCAGCCCCAATAGCGGGGGGCATGAGCAGTTCTTC,CASSPNSGGHEQFF
NA,TRBV25-1,NA,TRBJ1-4,TGTGCCAGCAGTGACCGGGGAAAGGAGAAACTGTTTTTT,CASSDRGKEKLFF
NA,TRBV7-2,NA,TRBJ2-7,TGTGCCAGCAGCTCCGGGGTACGGAAGCAGTACTTC,CASSSGVRKQYF
NA,TRBV18,NA,TRBJ1-3,TGTGCCAGCTCACCGACACTCTCTGGAAACACCATATATTTT,CASSPTLSGNTIYF
NA,TRBV30,NA,TRBJ1-3,TGTACCTGGGGTCAGGGGACTGGAAACACCATATATTTT,CTWGQGTGNTIYF
NA,TRBV29-1,NA,TRBJ2-1,TGCAGCGTTGAAGGTAGCGTAGTTGAGCAGTTCTTC,CSVEGSVVEQFF
NA,TRBV28,TRBD1,TRBJ2-7,TGTGCCAGCATTCAAGGGGGCAAGACCTACGAGCAGTACTTC,CASIQGGKTYEQYF
NA,TRBV27,TRBD2,TRBJ2-3,TGTGCCAGCAGTCCCCTGACTAGCGGGGGCACAGATACGCAGTATTTT,CASSPLTSGGTDTQYF
NA,TRBV18,TRBD1,TRBJ2-5,TGTGCCAGCTCACCAAGGGACAGGGCTGGAGAGACCCAGTACTTC,CASSPRDRAGETQYF
NA,TRBV15,TRBD2,TRBJ2-2,TGTGCCACCAGCAGACCCCGACTAGCGGGAGCTTCCGGGGAGCTGTTTTTT,CATSRPRLAGASGELFF
NA,TRBV6-7,TRBD1,TRBJ2-1,TGTGCCAGCAGTTCTGGGGACAGGGTTTTTAGCTCCTACAATGAGCAGTTCTTC,CASSSGDRVFSSYNEQFF
NA,TRBV3-1/TRBV3-2,TRBD2,TRBJ2-7,TGTGCCAGCAGCCCATTAACCTTAGCGGGGGAGCAGTACTTC,CASSPLTLAGEQYF
NA,TRBV11-2,TRBD1,TRBJ1-4,TGTGCCAGCAGCTTTCCCGGGACAGGGGCAAAACTGTTTTTT,CASSFPGTGAKLFF
NA,TRBV11-2,TRBD2,TRBJ2-1,TGTGCCAGCAGCCACCGGACTAGCGGGAGCGTTGATGAGCAGTTCTTC,CASSHRTSGSVDEQFF
NA,TRBV6-5,NA,TRBJ2-2,TGTGCCAGCAGGAAAGGACAGTCCACCGGGGAGCTGTTTTTT,CASRKGQSTGELFF
once,TRBV6-2/TRBV6-3,TRBD1,TRBJ2-7,TGTGCCAGCAGCCGCGGGACAGGGAGATACGAGCAGTACTTC,CASSRGTGRYEQYF
NA,TRBV21-1,NA,TRBJ2-7,TGTGCCAGCAGCCAAAGTCGGGGCGCGACTAGCGGGCAACACTCCTACGAGCAGTACTTC,CASSQSRGATSGQHSYEQYF
NA,TRBV10-1,NA,TRBJ2-5,TGCGCCAGCAGCAAGGAGGGCTCGGAGACCCAGTACTTC,CASSKEGSETQYF
once,TRBV4-2,TRBD2,TRBJ2-3,TGTGCCAGCAGACTGGGACTAGCGGACACAGATACGCAGTATTTT,CASRLGLADTDTQYF
NA,TRBV7-9,NA,TRBJ2-7,TGTGCCAGCAGCTTCGACGGGGACGAGCAGTACTTC,CASSFDGDEQYF
once,TRBV12-3/TRBV12-4,NA,TRBJ1-2,TGTGCCAGCAGTTTATGGGGCGGCGGCTACACCTTC,CASSLWGGGYTF
once,TRBV6-8,TRBD1,TRBJ1-5,TGTGCCAGCAGCACAGGGGAAGTGAGCAATCAGCCCCAGCATTTT,CASSTGEVSNQPQHF
once,TRBV7-2,TRBD2,TRBJ2-5,TGTGCCAGCAGCTTTAGCGGGAGGGGGACCCAGTACTTC,CASSFSGRGTQYF
NA,TRBV15,NA,TRBJ2-3,TGTGCCACCAGCAGAGATGGCGACTTGTGGTCCCCCACAGATACGCAGTATTTT,CATSRDGDLWSPTDTQYF
NA,TRBV12-2,NA,TRBJ2-2,TGTGCAAGTCGCTTAGCGGTCAATCGCAGGGGAATGTTTTTT,CASRLAVNRRGMFF
NA,TRBV2,NA,TRBJ1-1,TGTGCCAGCAGTGAAGTGGGCGGGGAAACTGAAGCTTTCTTT,CASSEVGGETEAFF
NA,TRBV11-2,TRBD1,TRBJ1-2,TGTGCCAGCAGCTTAGGACAGGGAGGTGGCTACACCTTC,CASSLGQGGGYTF
once,TRBV10-2,NA,TRBJ1-5,TGCGCCAGCAGTGAGTCCTTTACCGGGGTCAATCAGCCCCAGCATTTT,CASSESFTGVNQPQHF
NA,TRBV6-2/TRBV6-3,NA,TRBJ1-5,TGTGCCAGCAGCAACAGGGATAGGAGCAATCAGCCCCAGCATTTT,CASSNRDRSNQPQHF
NA,TRBV27,TRBD2,TRBJ2-1,TGTGCCAGCAGTCCCCCCTCCAACCTAGCGGGAGGGTACAATGAGCAGTTCTTC,CASSPPSNLAGGYNEQFF
NA,TRBV15,NA,TRBJ1-4,TGTGCCACCAGCAGACGGAGCGCGGCTGAAAAACTGTTTTTT,CATSRRSAAEKLFF
NA,TRBV13,TRBD2,TRBJ2-3,TGTGCCAGCAGCTCCTGGGGTCTAGCGGGAGTCACAGATACGCAGTATTTT,CASSSWGLAGVTDTQYF
NA,TRBV5-4,NA,TRBJ1-1,TGTGCCAGCAGCTTGGAGCCAAACACTGAAGCTTTCTTT,CASSLEPNTEAFF
few,TRBV21-1,NA,TRBJ2-5,TGTGCCAGCAGCCCCTTCCCGCGCCAAGAGACCCAGTACTTC,CASSPFPRQETQYF
NA,TRBV19,NA,TRBJ2-5,TGTGCCAGTAGTTACTTAGCGGCGCAAGAGACCCAGTACTTC,CASSYLAAQETQYF
NA,TRBV7-2,TRBD2,TRBJ2-5,TGTGCCAGCAGCTACGGACTAGCGGGAGGAAACTATTTTCAAGAGACCCAGTACTTC,CASSYGLAGGNYFQETQYF
NA,TRBV10-2,NA,TRBJ1-1,TGCGCCAGCAGTGAGTCACCCAGGGGCACTGAAGCTTTCTTT,CASSESPRGTEAFF
NA,TRBV7-8,TRBD1,TRBJ1-2,TGTGCCAGCAGCTCAGACAGGGGCGGCTATGGCTACACCTTC,CASSSDRGGYGYTF
NA,TRBV28,TRBD1,TRBJ2-6,TGTGCCAGCAGTTCCGGGACAGGGAACTCTGGGGCCAACGTCCTGACTTTC,CASSSGTGNSGANVLTF
NA,TRBV19,NA,TRBJ2-7,TGTGCCAGTGGCCCTAGTGGTATATCCTACGAGCAGTACTTC,CASGPSGISYEQYF
NA,TRBV30,TRBD1,TRBJ2-5,TGTGCCTGGAGTGAAGACAGGGGGCGTCAAGAGACCCAGTACTTC,CAWSEDRGRQETQYF